The sample holds one count of the clone carrying this T cell receptor beta chain. The data are from a study of blood T cell repertoires in COVID-19. CDR1 MRHNA and CDR2 SNTAGT come from the germline V gene. The CDR3 consists of 14 residues. The junction had 5 bases not matched to a gene; V was cut back by 3 bases and J by 7 bases. Here immunoSEQ multiplex PCR was the method, and the copy in TCRdb shows in-frame clones only, minus some. This sample has 390,000 or so clones; roughly 80% occur once, and the top ten carry approximately 4.7%. The chain employs TRBV6-4 and TRBJ2-1; 8 nucleotides match TRBD2. The sample consisted of PBMCs or T cells enriched from blood (not recorded which). The clonotype comes from a woman in her fifties or sixties who had recovered from COVID-19. The CDR3 DNA reads as TGTGCCAGCAGTGAAAGCGGGAGTTGGAATGAGCAGTTCTTC. This translates into CASSESGSWNEQFF.